These 12 T cell receptor beta chains share one sample of origin, sequenced in a study of T cell responses to AZD1222 COVID-19 vaccine. Clones were sequenced by immunoSEQ multiplex PCR, and TCRdb holds only the in-frame ones, with some missing. Among around 120,000 clones, around 90% were seen once, and the ten largest hold more than 7.5%. Sequenced here: peripheral blood, sampled on day 0 of AZD1222 vaccination. The receptor set was obtained from an adult in good health.

This chain uses TRBV27 with TRBJ1-3; 9 nucleotides agree with TRBD1. The CDR3 contains 14 residues. V trimming: 5 bases; J trimming: 5 bases; junction bases outside the gene matches: 4. Per the germline V gene, CDR1 is MNHEY and CDR2 is SMNVEV (reference sequence). This CDR3 is CASSQQGARNTIYF. CDR3 in DNA: TGTGCCAGCAGTCAACAGGGGGCTAGAAACACCATATATTTT.

This clone was recorded a few times. This chain joins TRBV4-1 and TRBJ2-5, with TRBD2 matching over 7 bases. Germline values: CDR1 MGHRA, CDR2 YSYEKL. The CDR3 extends over 14 amino acids. The V gene end was trimmed by 3 bases and the J gene end by 0 bases; junction bases not matched to a gene: 1. CDR3: CASSHLADQETQYF. CDR3 DNA sequence: TGCGCCAGCAGCCATCTAGCGGACCAAGAGACCCAGTACTTC.

The chain employs TRBV5-6 and TRBJ2-1, with a weak D call TRBD2 (5 bases). V lost 6 bases and J lost 8, with 15 bases in between. Germline V gene data show CDR1 as SGHDT and CDR2 as YYEEEE. The CDR3 is 13 amino acids. CDR3 sequence reads: CASNRMGVDEQFF. The CDR3 DNA sequence: TGTGCCAGCAACCGAATGGGAGTCGATGAGCAGTTCTTC.

The chain employs TRBV5-4 and TRBJ1-5; TRBD1 aligns across 9 bases. The junction had 20 bases not matched to a gene; V was cut back by 5 bases and J by 2 bases. This CDR3 contains 20 residues. Germline V gene lookup returns CDR1 SGHNT and CDR2 YYREEE (reference sequence). Here the CDR3 DNA reads TGTGCCAGCAGGCAAAGCCCGGGACCGGCAAGGACAGGGGGCAATCAGCCCCAGCATTTT. This translates into CASRQSPGPARTGGNQPQHF.

The CDR3 DNA reads as TGTGCCAGCTCACTTGAACTGATCTTAGGAACTAATGAAAAACTGTTTTTT. It yields the protein CASSLELILGTNEKLFF. V gene TRBV18 combines with J gene TRBJ1-4; D is ambiguous. V shed 4 bases and J shed 1 base, with 16 bases lying between them. Germline CDR1 KGHSH, CDR2 LQKENI. The CDR3 has 17 amino acids.

V is TRBV27 and J is TRBJ1-1; the D is unclear. The CDR3 is 15 amino acids. From germline, CDR1 is MNHEY and CDR2 SMNVEV (reference sequence). V lost 0 bases, J lost 5 bases, and 13 bases lay in between. The CDR3 DNA reads TGTGCCAGCAGTTTATCGGCCACCCTGGGGACTGAAGCTTTCTTT. This codes for CASSLSATLGTEAFF.

The chain joins TRBV28 to TRBJ1-6; no reliable D call. Germline loops: CDR1 MDHEN, CDR2 SYDVKM. Trimming cost V 2 bases and J 4 bases, with 9 bases left between them. There are 15 residues in the CDR3. CDR3 loop: CASSLITDYNSPLHF. The CDR3 nucleotides are TGTGCCAGCAGTTTAATTACGGATTATAATTCACCCCTCCACTTT. Supplemented by reference TRBV28 and TRBJ1-6, the full variable domain reads DVKVTQSSRYLVKRTGEKVFLECVQDMDHENMFWYRQDPGLGLRLIYFSYDVKMKEKGDIPEGYSVSREKKERFSLILESASTNQTSMYLCASSLITDYNSPLHFGNGTRLTVT.

This CDR3 is CASTLAGQGITEAFF. The CDR3 DNA reads as TGTGCCAGCACTTTAGCAGGACAGGGTATCACTGAAGCTTTCTTT. This chain uses TRBV7-3 with TRBJ1-1, with 8 bases aligning to TRBD1. CDR1 and CDR2 (germline): SGHTA, FQGTGA. The V and J ends lost 7 bases and 4 bases, in that order; junction bases with no gene match: 11. CDR3 length: 15 residues. Filled out from reference TRBV7-3 and TRBJ1-1, the complete variable domain reads GAGVSQTPSNKVTEKGKYVELRCDPISGHTALYWYRQSLGQGPEFLIYFQGTGAADDSGLPNDRFFAVRPEGSVSTLKIQRTERGDSAVYLCASTLAGQGITEAFFGQGTRLTVV.

The chain recombines TRBV28 with TRBJ1-4, with D possibly TRBD1 on 5 matching bases. The CDR3 contains 14 residues. The V gene lost 2 bases and the J gene lost 8 bases, with 12 bases spanning the gap. Germline V lookup: CDR1 MDHEN, CDR2 SYDVKM. Here the CDR3 reads CASSLGWQGEKLFF. The CDR3 nucleotides read TGTGCCAGCAGTTTAGGGTGGCAGGGAGAAAAACTGTTTTTT.

The rearrangement uses TRBV4-1 and TRBJ1-1; weak D call: TRBD1 (5 bases). Germline V CDR1 and CDR2: MGHRA, YSYEKL. V was trimmed by 0 bases and J by 3 bases, leaving 11 bases between them. This CDR3 has 15 residues. In DNA form, the CDR3 reads TGCGCCAGCAGCCAAGAAGGGGTAGGGTACACTGAAGCTTTCTTT. Amino acid sequence: CASSQEGVGYTEAFF.

The chain links TRBV11-1 to TRBJ1-4; D unclear. The length of the CDR3 is 14 residues. V dropped 1 base and J dropped 9 bases, with 12 bases sitting between them. CDR1 is SGHAT, CDR2 FQDESV, per germline (reference sequence). In nucleotides, the CDR3 is TGTGCCAGCAGCTTAGATCTACAGATGAAAAAACTGTTTTTT. The encoded protein is CASSLDLQMKKLFF. The variable domain in full, completed from reference TRBV11-1 and TRBJ1-4, reads EAEVAQSPRYKITEKSQAVAFWCDPISGHATLYWYRQILGQGPELLVQFQDESVVDDSQLPKDRFSAERLKGVDSTLKIQPAELGDSAMYLCASSLDLQMKKLFFGSGTQLSVL.

The chain links TRBV2 to TRBJ1-5, with D maybe TRBD1 (5 bases). V lost 4 bases, J lost 3 bases, and 13 bases lay in between. The CDR3 is made up of 15 amino acids. CDR1 is SNHLY and CDR2 is FYNNEI in the germline V gene. CDR3 amino acids: CASSAPGPNNQPQHF. DNA of the CDR3: TGTGCCAGCAGTGCGCCGGGACCTAACAATCAGCCCCAGCATTTT.